This T cell receptor (beta chain) was identified during a study of blood T cell repertoires in COVID-19 (dated by TCRdb to 2018 to 2020). Concerning the study at large: Collaborator samples came from the United States, Italy and Spain and covered acute and convalescent phases of COVID-19. The prospective study material was composed of cDNA or gDNA derived from T cells, B-cell-depleted T cells, or PBMCs. A de-identified subject ID, COVID-19 status, age in years and sex were almost always included in the sample metadata. Samples came from the ongoing ImmuneRACE study (first 160 participants) plus 1,254 subjects from 6 global collaborators. The repertoires were released in a freely available public database meant as a resource for research on the immune response to SARS-CoV-2. Deeply sampled blood TCRbeta repertoires from subjects exposed to, actively infected with, or recovered from COVID-19 were included in the dataset. Where available, HLA class I and class II types were taken from metadata supplied by the sample provider and were not determined by assay-based typing.

Whole blood was collected in K2EDTA tubes by collaborating institutions according to the institutions' own protocols. Collaborator samples were shipped for TCRbeta analysis as frozen whole blood, isolated PBMCs, or DNA extracted from either sample type. What the work shows at the level of the full study, not this receptor alone: Clinical and demographic metadata were provided uncurated, with the amount varying by source and participant.

About this clone itself: Its antigen is unknown. No base qualities exist here, and no much larger clone lies one base off it.

V lost 7 bases and J lost 0 bases, and the count of bases not matched to a germline gene is 8. The germline V gene encodes CDR1 SGHAT and CDR2 FQNNGV. The CDR3 sequence holds 17 residues, the cysteine and phenylalanine included. The entry retains the CDR3 DNA only, 51 bases that are in frame from base 1. TCRbeta CDR3 regions were amplified from genomic DNA using the immunoSEQ Assay, a bias-controlled multiplex PCR. In the source study's methods: Within the assay, amplification of reference gene primers was used to estimate how many nucleated cells each sample contained. To quantify the absolute abundance of each unique TCRbeta CDR3 rearrangement, sequence reads were collapsed and filtered. For each sample, productive Simpson clonality was calculated as the square root of Simpson's diversity index over productive rearrangements. Imported from immuneACCESS, the table was reduced by TCRdb to in-frame sequences with V and J called. These copies leave out some clones; in studies compared against another copy, an unresolved V gene accounts for under half, and the cause of the remainder is not known. The D gene and trimming were derived from the DNA, and the V and J assignments and clone size from that table. The table for this sample lists some 220,000 clones; approximately 80% of them were counted only once. The ten largest clones represent roughly 12% of the sample.

This sequence uses TRBV11-2 and TRBJ2-6; 8 bases in the junction line up with TRBD2. The sample comprised peripheral blood. This receptor was taken from a human donor in a cohort sampled during active COVID-19. CDR3 region: CASTPGGLVSGANVLTF. In nucleotides, the sequence is TGTGCCAGCACCCCGGGGGGGCTTGTCTCTGGGGCCAACGTCCTGACTTTC.